A selection of T cell receptor beta chains follows, all from one sample in a study of cytomegalovirus exposure and HLA in healthy donors. Using immunoSEQ multiplex PCR, the repertoire was profiled, and TCRdb retains in-frame clones only, with some absent. The sample gives about 140,000 clones, roughly 90% of which show up once; approximately 3% is in the top ten. The sample was PBMCs. These receptors all stem from a man between 18 and 29 years old in good health and CMV-seronegative. CDR3s include the opening cysteine and the closing phenylalanine or tryptophan. A D gene is named only where the DNA matches it firmly. Size values are once, few and many counts, or a class for expanded clones, and some rows have none.

V gene	D gene	J gene	clone size	CDR3 protein	CDR3 DNA
TRBV27	-	TRBJ1-6	-	CASLKQASSYNSPLHF	TGTGCCAGCCTCAAACAGGCTAGCTCCTATAATTCACCCCTCCACTTT
TRBV4-1	TRBD2	TRBJ2-1	-	CASSQVLWTSGASNEQFF	TGCGCCAGCAGCCAAGTCTTGTGGACTAGCGGGGCCAGTAATGAGCAGTTCTTC
TRBV5-1	-	TRBJ2-1	-	CASSETSRRGEQFF	TGCGCCAGCAGCGAGACTAGTAGACGGGGTGAGCAGTTCTTC
TRBV19	TRBD1	TRBJ1-2	-	CASGLRDRASGGYTF	TGTGCCAGTGGCCTCCGGGACAGGGCCTCCGGCGGCTACACCTTC
TRBV7-6	-	TRBJ2-1	-	CASSFFEGGFNEQFF	TGTGCCAGCAGCTTTTTTGAGGGAGGTTTCAATGAGCAGTTCTTC
TRBV10-3	-	TRBJ1-1	-	CAISESDSKAFF	TGTGCCATCAGTGAGTCGGACAGTAAAGCTTTCTTT
TRBV6-6	-	TRBJ2-5	-	CASRTTETQYF	TGTGCCAGCAGAACAACAGAGACCCAGTACTTC
TRBV15	-	TRBJ1-2	-	CATSPRLSNYGYTF	TGTGCCACCAGCCCGCGCCTCTCTAACTATGGCTACACCTTC
TRBV28	-	TRBJ2-1	-	CASSHKSGRIHNEQFF	TGTGCCAGCAGCCACAAATCCGGGAGAATTCATAATGAGCAGTTCTTC
TRBV7-8	-	TRBJ2-7	-	CASSPVTYSYEQYF	TGTGCCAGCAGCCCTGTGACATATAGCTACGAGCAGTACTTC
TRBV28	-	TRBJ2-7	few	CATMLQGGGYEQYF	TGTGCCACAATGCTACAAGGGGGGGGATACGAGCAGTACTTC
TRBV4-1	-	TRBJ1-2	-	CASSLRIESGYGYTF	TGCGCCAGCAGCTTGCGGATTGAATCCGGCTATGGCTACACCTTC
TRBV28	-	TRBJ1-2	-	CASSLRDSVLYGYTF	TGTGCCAGCAGTTTACGCGACTCCGTCCTCTATGGCTACACCTTC
TRBV15	-	TRBJ2-1	-	CATSAVTGLQNNEQFF	TGTGCCACCAGCGCAGTCACGGGACTGCAAAACAATGAGCAGTTCTTC
TRBV6-6	-	TRBJ2-7	-	CASSYQPQDEQYF	TGTGCCAGCAGTTACCAGCCCCAGGACGAGCAGTACTTC
TRBV29-1	TRBD2	TRBJ2-3	-	CSVVGSGKGTDTQYF	TGCAGCGTTGTGGGTAGCGGGAAGGGCACAGATACGCAGTATTTT
TRBV6-1	TRBD2	TRBJ2-7	-	CASSVLAGGDAYEQYF	TGTGCCAGCAGTGTACTAGCGGGAGGGGACGCCTACGAGCAGTACTTC
TRBV27	-	TRBJ2-7	-	CASSYGGSYEQYF	TGTGCCAGCAGTTATGGCGGTTCCTACGAGCAGTACTTC
TRBV28	-	TRBJ2-1	-	CASSSSNEQFF	TGTGCCAGCAGCTCTTCCAATGAGCAGTTCTTC
TRBV5-6	TRBD1	TRBJ2-1	-	CASSLVLGTGSHNEQFF	TGTGCCAGCAGCCTGGTATTAGGGACAGGGAGCCACAATGAGCAGTTCTTC
TRBV19	TRBD2	TRBJ2-3	-	CASSFGLAGSTDTQYF	TGTGCCAGTAGTTTCGGACTAGCGGGAAGCACAGATACGCAGTATTTT
TRBV28	-	TRBJ1-5	-	CASSQGATHLGQPQHF	TGTGCCAGCAGTCAGGGCGCGACTCATCTCGGTCAGCCCCAGCATTTT
TRBV2	-	TRBJ2-1	-	CATNRESSYNEQFF	TGTGCCACTAACAGGGAAAGCTCCTACAATGAGCAGTTCTTC
TRBV25-1	TRBD2	TRBJ2-5	-	CASSRAGPGGNEGETQYF	TGTGCCAGCAGTAGAGCCGGGCCCGGGGGGAATGAAGGGGAGACCCAGTACTTC
TRBV5-4	-	TRBJ2-1	-	CASSLGGGGRSSYNEQFF	TGTGCCAGCAGCTTGGGCGGCGGAGGGCGAAGCTCCTACAATGAGCAGTTCTTC
TRBV2	-	TRBJ2-6	-	CASRATFFVLSGANVLTF	TGTGCCAGCAGGGCGACTTTCTTCGTGCTATCAGGGGCCAACGTCCTGACTTTC
TRBV10-3	-	TRBJ2-3	-	CAISESQDTQYF	TGTGCCATCAGTGAGTCACAAGATACGCAGTATTTT
TRBV7-9	TRBD1	TRBJ1-6	-	CASEGQNNSPLHF	TGTGCCAGCGAGGGACAGAATAATTCACCCCTCCACTTT
TRBV10-3	TRBD2	TRBJ2-5	-	CAISELWTSGVQETQYF	TGTGCCATCAGTGAGTTGTGGACTAGCGGGGTCCAAGAGACCCAGTACTTC
TRBV4-1	TRBD1	TRBJ1-6	many	CASSQAGGGSPLHF	TGCGCCAGCAGCCAAGCAGGGGGAGGTTCACCCCTCCACTTT
TRBV7-7	-	TRBJ2-7	-	CASSLSEGPEYEQYF	TGTGCCAGCAGCTTATCCGAGGGTCCGGAATACGAGCAGTACTTC
TRBV7-2	-	TRBJ2-7	-	CASSFQVSYEQYF	TGTGCCAGCAGCTTTCAGGTCTCCTACGAGCAGTACTTC
TRBV30	TRBD1	TRBJ1-1	-	CAWISNLGTAGKAFF	TGTGCCTGGATATCAAACCTAGGGACAGCTGGGAAAGCTTTCTTT
TRBV18	TRBD1	TRBJ2-2	-	CASSPPDRGDTGELFF	TGTGCCAGCTCACCACCGGACAGGGGGGACACCGGGGAGCTGTTTTTT
TRBV15	TRBD2	TRBJ2-7	once	CATSSRGLAEYEQYF	TGTGCCACCAGCAGTCGTGGACTAGCCGAATACGAGCAGTACTTC
TRBV18	-	TRBJ1-2	-	CASSPGGTGLNYGYTF	TGTGCCAGCTCACCTGGGGGGACCGGATTAAACTATGGCTACACCTTC
TRBV19	-	TRBJ2-1	-	CASSTIRDNEQFF	TGTGCCAGTAGTACCATTCGGGACAATGAGCAGTTCTTC
TRBV7-8	-	TRBJ2-1	-	CASSLHLAYEQFF	TGTGCCAGCAGCTTACATCTAGCCTATGAGCAGTTCTTC
TRBV7-9	-	TRBJ1-2	-	CASSLERGSHGYTF	TGTGCCAGCAGCTTAGAAAGGGGCTCCCATGGCTACACCTTC
TRBV7-2	-	TRBJ2-5	-	CASTSRNQETQYF	TGTGCCAGCACCTCGCGGAATCAAGAGACCCAGTACTTC
TRBV30	TRBD1	TRBJ2-5	-	CAWSSTGLWETQYF	TGTGCCTGGAGTTCGACAGGGCTATGGGAGACCCAGTACTTC
TRBV5-1	TRBD1	TRBJ1-1	-	CASSYGQDTEAFF	TGCGCCAGCAGCTATGGACAGGACACTGAAGCTTTCTTT
TRBV27	TRBD1	TRBJ2-5	-	CASSLDRGETQYF	TGTGCCAGCAGTTTGGACAGGGGGGAGACCCAGTACTTC
TRBV9	TRBD1	TRBJ2-1	few	CASSVEAQGEYNEQFF	TGTGCCAGCAGCGTAGAAGCACAGGGGGAATACAATGAGCAGTTCTTC
TRBV11-2	-	TRBJ2-7	-	CASNSLRAGYEQYF	TGTGCCAGCAACTCACTACGGGCGGGTTACGAGCAGTACTTC
TRBV5-1	TRBD1	TRBJ1-1	-	CASSLTVTGGTEAFF	TGCGCCAGCAGCTTAACAGTTACAGGGGGCACTGAAGCTTTCTTT
TRBV6-1	-	TRBJ1-1	-	CASSEFGLSEAFF	TGTGCCAGCAGTGAATTTGGACTTTCTGAAGCTTTCTTT
TRBV5-5	-	TRBJ1-2	-	CASSLGDTLFYGYTF	TGTGCCAGCAGCCTCGGCGACACGTTATTCTATGGCTACACCTTC
TRBV11-2	TRBD1	TRBJ2-1	-	CASSPPLGQGIKNEQFF	TGTGCCAGCAGCCCCCCCCTGGGACAGGGGATCAAGAATGAGCAGTTCTTC
TRBV27	TRBD2	TRBJ2-1	-	CASSRDKREGPYNEQFF	TGTGCCAGCAGCCGGGACAAGCGGGAGGGCCCCTACAATGAGCAGTTCTTC